These 14 T cell receptor beta chains came from one sample sequenced in a study of T-cell memory formation after mild COVID-19. TCRdb reprocessed the 5' RACE reads via MiXCR and lists one record per CDR3 protein. Among hundreds of thousands of distinct CDR3 sequences listed, roughly 15% were seen once. Source material: PBMCs or a T cell subset sorted from them (not recorded which). These receptors all stem from a man younger than 35 who had mild COVID-19 (a few samples of this study predate the infection). Cell type and time point are not known.

This clonotype has only a few counts. This chain links TRBV5-6 with TRBJ2-1, with D perhaps matching TRBD2 (7 bases). Germline-derived CDR1 and CDR2 are SGHDT and YYEEEE. V lost 4 bases and J lost 7, with 9 bases in between. CDR3 length: 12 residues. The CDR3 loop is CASSGGANEQFF. Written as DNA, the CDR3 is TGTGCCAGCAGCGGGGGGGCAAATGAGCAGTTCTTC.

This chain connects TRBV5-1 to TRBJ1-1; D gene ambiguous. V lost 5 bases and J 8 bases, leaving 16 bases between the germline ends. Germline values: CDR1 SGHRS, CDR2 YFSETQ. This CDR3 contains 13 residues. The CDR3 DNA is TGCGCCAGCAGGCCGCGGGTCGAGGCCGAAGCTTTCTTT. Its protein product is CASRPRVEAEAFF.

The sample holds a few counts of this clonotype. The chain is built from TRBV20-1 and TRBJ1-5; D not certain. The CDR3 extends over 12 amino acids. V was trimmed by 1 base and J by 7 bases, leaving 8 bases between them. The germline CDR1 and CDR2 sequences are DFQATT and SNEGSKA (reference sequence). The CDR3 nucleotides read TGCAGTGCTAGAGGCCCGGGCCAGCCCCAGCATTTT. Translated, it gives CSARGPGQPQHF.

The CDR3: CASSLQFMNTEAFF. CDR3 in DNA: TGTGCCAGCAGCTTACAGTTCATGAACACTGAAGCTTTCTTT. The chain couples TRBV7-2 to TRBJ1-1; D not resolved. Germline V gene sequence: CDR1 SGHTA, CDR2 FQGNSA. The CDR3 is 14 amino acids. V was pared by 2 bases and J by 0 bases, with 7 bases between. Complete variable domain (other parts from reference TRBV7-2 and TRBJ1-1): GAGVSQSPSNKVTEKGKDVELRCDPISGHTALYWYRQSLGQGLEFLIYFQGNSAPDKSGLPSDRFSAERTGGSVSTLTIQRTQQEDSAVYLCASSLQFMNTEAFFGQGTRLTVV.

This clonotype has a handful of counts. The V gene is TRBV12-3 or TRBV12-4, the J gene TRBJ2-2; 8 positions match TRBD2. The CDR3 extends over 14 amino acids. Trimming at V came to 8 bases and at J to 6 bases, leaving 8 bases not matched to a gene. The CDR3 sequence: CASCAGGFPGELFF. CDR3 nucleotide sequence: TGTGCCAGCTGCGCGGGGGGATTCCCCGGGGAGCTGTTTTTT.

The rearrangement joins TRBV6-5 to TRBJ1-5; no reliable D call. Germline loops: CDR1 MNHEY, CDR2 SVGAGI. The V end was cut by 4 bases, the J end by 2 bases, with 6 bases between. CDR3 length equals 13 residues. Here the CDR3 reads CASSWAGNQPQHF. The DNA of the CDR3 is TGTGCCAGCAGTTGGGCAGGCAATCAGCCCCAGCATTTT.

This clonotype came up a few times. The chain joins TRBV19 to TRBJ2-7; 8 nucleotides match TRBD1. The CDR3 is 14 amino acids. Germline CDR1 LNHDA, CDR2 SQIVND (reference sequence). The ends lost 3 bases at V and 3 bases at J; junction bases unmatched: 4. The CDR3 region has the DNA TGTGCCAGTAGTATCTCCGGGACAGGCTACGAGCAGTACTTC. Its protein product is CASSISGTGYEQYF.

This clonotype has more than one count but fewer than ten. The chain is built from TRBV6-5 and TRBJ1-1; D not certain. The V end was cut by 0 bases, the J end by 1 base, with 9 bases between. The CDR3 is 15 residues long. Germline V CDR1 and CDR2: MNHEY, SVGAGI. The CDR3 is CASSYSSGGNTEAFF. The CDR3 DNA is TGTGCCAGCAGTTACTCCTCAGGAGGGAACACTGAAGCTTTCTTT.

The chain recombines TRBV9 with TRBJ2-7; D might be TRBD1 (6 bases). The CDR3 consists of 14 residues. Deletions cut 5 bases from V and 3 bases from J, with 15 bases between. Per germline, CDR1 SGDLS and CDR2 YYNGEE. CDR3 amino acids: CASSPQGEFYEQYF. The DNA of the CDR3 is TGTGCCAGCAGTCCACAGGGAGAGTTCTACGAGCAGTACTTC.

Only a few counts were recorded for this clonotype. This sequence joins TRBV20-1 and TRBJ2-7; unclear D gene. Trimming removed 5 bases at V and 0 bases at J, with 14 bases between. Germline V gives CDR1 DFQATT, CDR2 SNEGSKA (reference sequence). The CDR3 length is 14 residues. The chain's CDR3 is CSAPPGPDSYEQYV. Here the CDR3 DNA reads TGCAGTGCTCCCCCGGGTCCCGACTCCTACGAGCAGTACGTC.

The chain has TRBV5-1 and TRBJ2-7; TRBD1 is a possible D gene (6 bases). This CDR3 is 15 amino acids long. Germline CDR1 reads SGHRS; CDR2 reads YFSETQ. The V and J ends lost 0 bases and 5 bases respectively, with 15 bases between them. CDR3 sequence (DNA): TGCGCCAGCAGCTTGGATCAAAGGGGGATAGACGAGCAGTACTTC. Its translation is CASSLDQRGIDEQYF.

This clonotype was seen more than once but under ten times. The chain is built from TRBV7-8 and TRBJ1-3; no definite D call. V was trimmed by 5 bases and J by 2 bases, leaving 16 bases between them. The germline CDR1 and CDR2 sequences are SGHVS and FQNEAQ. The CDR3 has 16 amino acids. The CDR3 nucleotides read TGTGCCAGCAGCCCCGAAGGGTCAGGCCCTGGAAACACCATATATTTT. Amino acid sequence: CASSPEGSGPGNTIYF.

A few counts support this clonotype. The chain recombines TRBV28 with TRBJ1-2; weak D call: TRBD1 (6 bases). Germline V CDR1 and CDR2: MDHEN, SYDVKM. The CDR3 sequence is 14 residues long. The V gene lost 9 bases and the J gene lost 0 bases, with 14 bases spanning the gap. The CDR3 sequence: CASQRGVANYGYTF. The CDR3 region has the DNA TGTGCCAGTCAGAGGGGGGTAGCTAACTATGGCTACACCTTC.

This clonotype was recorded at least ten times. This chain joins TRBV7-9 and TRBJ2-5; perhaps TRBD1 as D (6 bases). This CDR3 comprises 13 residues. The V and J ends lost 5 bases and 5 bases respectively, with 12 bases between them. The germline V gene encodes CDR1 SEHNR and CDR2 FQNEAQ (reference sequence). The CDR3 sequence: CASSPGVRETQYF. In DNA, the CDR3 is TGTGCCAGCAGCCCAGGGGTCCGGGAGACCCAGTACTTC.